These T cell receptor beta chains were read from a single sample in a study of naive and memory T cell subsets. In TCRdb, the UMI-ligation and nested PCR reads were re-called with MiXCR into one record per CDR3 protein. Among about 99,000 distinct CDR3 sequences listed, roughly 14% were seen once. The specimen sequenced was naive CD8+ T cells from blood. Receptors were obtained from a human donor in good health. Both conserved end residues are part of each CDR3. A D gene is named only where the DNA matches it firmly. Only some rows state a clone size, as once, few, many or a class for expanded clones.

>TRBV10-3|few|TRBJ2-1|TRBD2
TGTGCCATCAGTGAGTCTAGCGGGAGTTTTGGGGATGAGCAGTTCTTC
CAISESSGSFGDEQFF
>TRBV7-2|.|TRBJ2-5|TRBD1
TGTGCCAGCAGCTCCCTACAGGGGTTTTCGCAAGAGACCCAGTACTTC
CASSSLQGFSQETQYF
>TRBV6-2/TRBV6-3|.|TRBJ1-1|.
TGTGCCAGCAGTTACGTGGGGGGCCTAGAAGCTTTCTTT
CASSYVGGLEAFF
>TRBV20-1|few|TRBJ1-2|TRBD1
TGCAGTGCTAGAGATAGTAAGGACAGGGAAATACTCTATGGCTACACCTTC
CSARDSKDREILYGYTF
>TRBV4-1|few|TRBJ2-2|.
TGCGCCAGCAGCCAAGTGGGTTACACCGGGGAGCTGTTTTTT
CASSQVGYTGELFF
>TRBV15|.|TRBJ2-1|.
TGTGCCACCAGCAGAGACCCGAGCTCCTACAATGAGCAGTTCTTC
CATSRDPSSYNEQFF
>TRBV5-1|.|TRBJ2-3|.
TGCGCCAGCAGCCCAGTGACAGACGCAGATACGCAGTATTTT
CASSPVTDADTQYF
>TRBV19|few|TRBJ2-6|.
TGTGCCAGTAGTATTGGGGAGTCTGGGGCCAACGTCCTGACTTTC
CASSIGESGANVLTF
>TRBV3-1|few|TRBJ2-3|.
TGTGCCAGCAGCCAAGAGGCGCTAGCCTCGTACACAGATACGCAGTATTTT
CASSQEALASYTDTQYF
>TRBV24-1|few|TRBJ2-1|.
TGTGCCACCAGTTTTCCTTCAAACCCCAATGAGCAGTTCTTC
CATSFPSNPNEQFF
>TRBV6-2/TRBV6-3|.|TRBJ2-7|.
TGTGCCAGCGGGCCACACGAGCAGTACTTC
CASGPHEQYF
>TRBV27|.|TRBJ2-7|TRBD2
TGTGCCAGCAGTTTATCTTTGGGAGGGAGCTACGAGCAGTACTTC
CASSLSLGGSYEQYF
>TRBV7-9|many|TRBJ2-5|TRBD1
TGTGCCAGCAGCCCCCCAGGGGGTGAGACCCAGTACTTC
CASSPPGGETQYF
>TRBV12-3/TRBV12-4|.|TRBJ2-7|TRBD1
TGTGCCAGCAGTTTAGCCGGGACAGAGGGAGAGTGGTACTTC
CASSLAGTEGEWYF
>TRBV12-3/TRBV12-4|many|TRBJ2-3|TRBD2
TGTGCCAGCAGTATAGCGGGAGGTCCAGATACGCAGTATTTT
CASSIAGGPDTQYF
>TRBV28|.|TRBJ2-1|.
TGTGCCAGCAGTTTCAGCTACCACAATGAGCAGTTCTTC
CASSFSYHNEQFF
>TRBV28|few|TRBJ2-2|.
TGTGCCAGCAGTTTTCCCGCGAACACCGGGGAGCTGTTTTTT
CASSFPANTGELFF
>TRBV30|few|TRBJ2-1|.
TGTGCCTGGAGTGTCTCAGGGCATGAGCAGTTCTTC
CAWSVSGHEQFF
>TRBV7-9|.|TRBJ1-4|.
TGTGCCAGCAGCTCAACTTTGGAGGGGAATGAAAAACTGTTTTTT
CASSSTLEGNEKLFF
>TRBV2|many|TRBJ1-2|TRBD1
TGTGCCAGCAGGGGGACAGTGACTAACTATGGCTACACCTTC
CASRGTVTNYGYTF
>TRBV27|.|TRBJ1-2|.
TGTGCCAGCAGTTTCTCAGGGTCCTATGGCTACACCTTC
CASSFSGSYGYTF
>TRBV7-3|many|TRBJ2-2|.
TGTGCCAGCAGCGCGAACAGGGAACCGAACACCGGGGAGCTGTTTTTT
CASSANREPNTGELFF
>TRBV24-1|.|TRBJ1-2|.
TGTGCCACCAGTGATTTGGCTGGCTACACCTTC
CATSDLAGYTF
>TRBV27|few|TRBJ1-6|.
TGTGCCAGCAGGGGACCGAATAATTCACCCCTCCACTTT
CASRGPNNSPLHF
>TRBV20-1|many|TRBJ1-1|.
TGCAGTGCTACCTCGGCTAACCTAAGGCTGAGCACTGAAGCTTTCTTT
CSATSANLRLSTEAFF
>TRBV4-3|many|TRBJ2-1|.
TGCGCCAGCAGCCAGTCTTGGGTTGTCGATGAGCAGTTCTTC
CASSQSWVVDEQFF
>TRBV28|.|TRBJ2-2|.
TGTGCCAGCAGTCCCCTGAACACCGGGGAGCTGTTTTTT
CASSPLNTGELFF
>TRBV5-6|many|TRBJ2-1|.
TGTGCCAGCAGCTTGGTTTACAATGAGCAGTTCTTC
CASSLVYNEQFF
>TRBV4-3|.|TRBJ2-1|.
TGCGCCAGCAGCCAAGACCCGCCGGAGGGGGGGGGCAACCATGAGCAGTTCTTC
CASSQDPPEGGGNHEQFF
>TRBV7-3|few|TRBJ2-5|.
TGTGCCAGCAGCTTAGGTGGGGTTCTGGAGACCCAGTACTTC
CASSLGGVLETQYF
>TRBV15|many|TRBJ1-1|.
TGTGCCACCAGCAGAGATAATACGGGGCAGATGAACACTGAAGCTTTCTTT
CATSRDNTGQMNTEAFF
>TRBV6-2/TRBV6-3|few|TRBJ2-3|TRBD2
TGTGCCAGCAGTCCCGGGACTAGCGGACCAGATACGCAGTATTTT
CASSPGTSGPDTQYF
>TRBV4-3|.|TRBJ2-5|TRBD2
TGCGCCAGCAGCCAAGATATCGCGGGGGGCTCGCAAGAGACCCAGTACTTC
CASSQDIAGGSQETQYF
>TRBV4-3|few|TRBJ1-2|TRBD1
TGCGCCAGCAGCTTAAGACAGGGTAGGAACTATGGCTACACCTTC
CASSLRQGRNYGYTF
>TRBV12-3/TRBV12-4|.|TRBJ2-5|.
TGTGCCAGCAGTTCTCCCCTTCAGACGGTTCAAGAGACCCAGTACTTC
CASSSPLQTVQETQYF
>TRBV12-3/TRBV12-4|few|TRBJ1-1|.
TGTGCCAGCAGTTTGTGGGACGTGAACACTGAAGCTTTCTTT
CASSLWDVNTEAFF
>TRBV14|.|TRBJ2-1|.
TGTGCCAGCAGCCCATTATCCAACAATGAGCAGTTCTTC
CASSPLSNNEQFF
>TRBV10-3|.|TRBJ2-1|.
TGTGCCATCAGCCGATTAGGGGCGGACAATGAGCAGTTCTTC
CAISRLGADNEQFF
>TRBV24-1|few|TRBJ2-1|.
TGTGCCACCAGTGCGGGGCTAGCCTACAATGAGCAGTTCTTC
CATSAGLAYNEQFF